This TCR beta chain was sequenced for a study of shared clonotypes between healthy human individuals. Assay: immunoSEQ multiplex PCR; the TCRdb copy retains only in-frame clones and omits some. The sample holds just over 2,000,000 clones; about 95% are singletons and the top ten take about 1.1%. Naive CD8 isolation took CD45RO-negative cells positively selected for CCR7 and excluded terminally differentiated effector memory CD45RA+ cells. V lost 2 bases, J lost 7 bases, and 8 bases lay in between. Germline values: CDR1 SNHLY, CDR2 FYNNEI. The CDR3 totals 13 residues. The study's findings and limits: Rarefaction showed that sequencing of sorted subsets was incomplete (despite large depth).

The count of this clone is one. Its antigen remains unknown. The rearrangement uses TRBV2 and TRBJ2-2; no reliable D call. The origin of this receptor is a young man in good health. Sequencing was done on a sample of naive CD8+ T cells sorted from blood. In DNA form, the CDR3 reads TGTGCCAGCAGTGAACCCAGCATCGGGGAGCTGTTTTTT. This translates into CASSEPSIGELFF.